The 12 T cell receptor beta chains below were found in one sample sequenced in a study of T cell repertoires in cytomegalovirus infection. TCRdb passed the reads through MiXCR, listing each CDR3 protein once. The sample lists about 180,000 distinct CDR3 sequences; about 18% were seen once. The sample consisted of CD8+ T cells from PBMCs. These receptor sequences come from a human donor in good health (CMV status not recorded). Some clones in this sample may be carry-over from other donors' samples.

This chain uses TRBV4-1 with TRBJ1-1; TRBD1 is a possible D gene (6 bases). Trimming took 3 bases from V and 4 from J, leaving 12 bases between them. The germline V gene encodes CDR1 MGHRA and CDR2 YSYEKL. CDR3 length equals 14 residues. CDR3 DNA: TGCGCCAGCAGCCAGGTTGGACAGCCCACTGAAGCTTTCTTT. It specifies CASSQVGQPTEAFF.

This clonotype was seen a few times. The rearrangement links TRBV12-3 or TRBV12-4 to TRBJ2-1, with D uncertain. Trimming shortened V by 5 bases and J by 0 bases, and 14 bases separated the two germline ends. This CDR3 has 16 amino acids. CDR3 amino acids: CASSDGRFSSYNEQFF. DNA of the CDR3: TGTGCCAGCAGTGATGGACGGTTTAGCTCCTACAATGAGCAGTTCTTC.

This clonotype has only a few counts. This chain joins TRBV10-3 and TRBJ1-3; 7 nucleotides line up with TRBD1. CDR1 and CDR2 (germline): ENHRY, SYGVKD. This CDR3 region has 16 residues. With 3 bases clipped from V and 3 bases from J, the junction kept 8 bases outside the gene matches. The CDR3 is CAISDSGTASGNTIYF. The CDR3 DNA reads TGTGCCATCAGTGACTCCGGGACAGCCAGTGGAAACACCATATATTTT.

The chain uses TRBV4-2 and TRBJ2-7, with D perhaps given as TRBD1 or TRBD2 (5 bases each). Trimming pared 0 bases from V and 5 bases from J, leaving 14 bases between. The CDR3 contains 15 residues. Per germline, CDR1 LGHNA and CDR2 YNFKEQ. CDR3 nucleotides: TGTGCCAGCAGCCAAGACAGCGAACGGGGCGACGAGCAGTACTTC. It codes for CASSQDSERGDEQYF.

CDR3 in DNA: TGTGCCAGCAGGAGTCAGGGGGGGGGCACAGATACGCAGTATTTT. This gives the protein CASRSQGGGTDTQYF. This sequence joins TRBV11-2 and TRBJ2-3; possibly TRBD1 or TRBD2 for D (7 bases each). Germline-derived CDR1 and CDR2 are SGHAT and FQNNGV. The CDR3 runs 15 residues. The V end lost 6 bases, the J end lost 1 base, and 14 bases lay between the germline ends.

The chain has TRBV15 and TRBJ1-5, with D uncertain. In germline, CDR1 is LNHNV, CDR2 YYDKDF (reference sequence). Trimming removed 0 bases from V and 4 bases from J, with 19 bases in between. The CDR3 has 18 amino acids. CDR3: CATSRDLSGRIRNQPQHF. The CDR3 DNA follows: TGTGCCACCAGCAGAGATCTGTCTGGAAGGATACGGAATCAGCCCCAGCATTTT. The entire variable domain, with the rest obtained from reference TRBV15 and TRBJ1-5, is as follows: DAMVIQNPRYQVTQFGKPVTLSCSQTLNHNVMYWYQQKSSQAPKLLFHYYDKDFNNEADTPDNFQSRRPNTSFCFLDIRSPGLGDTAMYLCATSRDLSGRIRNQPQHFGDGTRLSIL.

The chain is built from TRBV11-1 and TRBJ2-5, with D perhaps TRBD1 (6 bases). The CDR3 consists of 15 residues. Germline V lookup: CDR1 SGHAT, CDR2 FQDESV (reference sequence). Deletions cut 5 bases from V and 0 bases from J, with 13 bases between. The CDR3 spells CASSLLDRDQETQYF. CDR3 coding DNA: TGTGCCAGCAGCCTCCTGGACAGAGACCAAGAGACCCAGTACTTC.

This chain uses TRBV7-8 with TRBJ2-3; 7 positions match TRBD2. Germline V gene lookup returns CDR1 SGHVS and CDR2 FQNEAQ. The V segment lost 2 bases and the J segment 1 base; nucleotides outside the gene matches: 3. The CDR3 sequence is 15 residues long. DNA of the CDR3: TGTGCCAGCAGCTTATCGGCGGGGGGCACAGATACGCAGTATTTT. This sequence encodes CASSLSAGGTDTQYF. The variable domain in full, completed from reference TRBV7-8 and TRBJ2-3, reads GAGVSQSPRYKVAKRGQDVALRCDPISGHVSLFWYQQALGQGPEFLTYFQNEAQLDKSGLPSDRFFAERPEGSVSTLKIQRTQQEDSAVYLCASSLSAGGTDTQYFGPGTRLTVL.

The V gene is TRBV7-2, the J gene TRBJ2-7; D remains unclear. Germline CDR1 SGHTA, CDR2 FQGNSA. CDR3 length: 15 amino acids. Trimming removed 6 bases from V and 3 bases from J, with 18 bases in between. This chain's CDR3 is CASSSRSDGLYEQYF. DNA of the CDR3: TGTGCCAGCAGTTCTAGAAGTGATGGGCTCTACGAGCAGTACTTC.

The gene calls are TRBV19 and TRBJ1-1, with 11 nucleotides matching TRBD1. Germline V lookup: CDR1 LNHDA, CDR2 SQIVND (reference sequence). The CDR3 totals 15 residues. The J segment lost 4 bases and the V segment lost 8 bases, leaving 9 bases of the junction unmatched. The CDR3 loop reads CASQSWDRGSTEAFF. The CDR3 coding sequence is TGTGCCAGTCAATCTTGGGACAGGGGGAGCACTGAAGCTTTCTTT. The variable domain in full, with the rest retrieved from reference TRBV19 and TRBJ1-1, is DGGITQSPKYLFRKEGQNVTLSCEQNLNHDAMYWYRQDPGQGLRLIYYSQIVNDFQKGDIAEGYSVSREKKESFPLTVTSAQKNPTAFYLCASQSWDRGSTEAFFGQGTRLTVV.

This clonotype was observed a handful of times. The J gene is TRBJ1-5, the V gene TRBV7-2; 7 bases are shared with TRBD1. J gave up 4 bases and V 0 bases, and 12 bases lay outside the gene matches. The CDR3 runs 18 residues. Germline-derived CDR1 and CDR2 are SGHTA and FQGNSA. The CDR3 reads CASSLAPKGTVINQPQHF. DNA for the CDR3: TGTGCCAGCAGCTTAGCCCCGAAAGGGACAGTGATTAATCAGCCCCAGCATTTT.

The chain couples TRBV20-1 to TRBJ2-3, with D tentatively TRBD2 (7 bases). V dropped 2 bases and J dropped 1 base, with 13 bases sitting between them. Looked up from germline, CDR1 is DFQATT and CDR2 is SNEGSKA (reference sequence). The CDR3 covers 15 residues. The CDR3 here is CSARPGRGRTDTQYF. CDR3 DNA: TGCAGTGCTAGACCCGGGCGGGGGCGCACAGATACGCAGTATTTT.